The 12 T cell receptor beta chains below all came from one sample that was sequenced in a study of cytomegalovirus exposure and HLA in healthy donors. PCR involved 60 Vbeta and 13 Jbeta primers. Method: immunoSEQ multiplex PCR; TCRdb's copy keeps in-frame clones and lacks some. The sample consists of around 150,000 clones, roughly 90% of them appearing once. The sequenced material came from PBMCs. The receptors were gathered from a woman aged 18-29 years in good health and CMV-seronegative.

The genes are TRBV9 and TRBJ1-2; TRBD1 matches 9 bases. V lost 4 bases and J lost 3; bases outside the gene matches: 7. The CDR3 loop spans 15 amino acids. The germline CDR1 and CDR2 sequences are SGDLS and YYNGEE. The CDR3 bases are TGTGCCAGCAGCCCCCACAGGGGGCTGGACTATGGCTACACCTTC. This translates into CASSPHRGLDYGYTF.

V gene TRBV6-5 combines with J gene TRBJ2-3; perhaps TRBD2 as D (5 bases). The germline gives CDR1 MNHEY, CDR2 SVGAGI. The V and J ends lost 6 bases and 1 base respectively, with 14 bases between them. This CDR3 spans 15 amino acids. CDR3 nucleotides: TGTGCCAGCAGCCGCTTAGGGAGTGGCACAGATACGCAGTATTTT. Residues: CASSRLGSGTDTQYF.

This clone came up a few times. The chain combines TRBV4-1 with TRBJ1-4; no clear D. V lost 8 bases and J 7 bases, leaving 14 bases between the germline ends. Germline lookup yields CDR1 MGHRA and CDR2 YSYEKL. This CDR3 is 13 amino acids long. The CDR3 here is CASSPLLGEKLFF. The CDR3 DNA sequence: TGCGCCAGCTCTCCCCTACTCGGTGAAAAACTGTTTTTT.

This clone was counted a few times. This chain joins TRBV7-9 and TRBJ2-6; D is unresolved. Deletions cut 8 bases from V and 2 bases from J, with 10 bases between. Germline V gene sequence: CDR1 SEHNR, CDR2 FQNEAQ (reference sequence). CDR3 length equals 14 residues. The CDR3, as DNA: TGTGCCAGCGTAACCACTGCTGGGGCCAACGTCCTGACTTTC. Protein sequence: CASVTTAGANVLTF.

The CDR3 loop is CSVTDRGGYTF. CDR3 nucleotide sequence: TGCAGCGTTACAGACAGGGGTGGCTACACCTTC. This chain joins TRBV29-1 and TRBJ1-2; TRBD1 aligns across 8 bases. Germline V gene lookup returns CDR1 SQVTM and CDR2 ANQGSEA. This CDR3 has 11 amino acids. V trimming: 5 bases; J trimming: 7 bases; junction bases outside the gene matches: 3.

This CDR3 is CARSLEPGHAETQYF. The CDR3 coding sequence is TGTGCCAGAAGCTTGGAACCGGGACACGCGGAGACCCAGTACTTC. The chain combines TRBV5-3 with TRBJ2-5, with D perhaps matching TRBD1 (6 bases). TRBV5-3 is an ORF, and what it does is uncertain. Deletions cut 0 bases from V and 5 bases from J, with 14 bases between. CDR3 length: 15 amino acids.

CDR3 DNA: TGTGCCAGCAGCGCGACAGGGCCCGAGCAGTACTTC. Its protein is CASSATGPEQYF. The chain uses TRBV7-9 and TRBJ2-7; TRBD1 matches 7 bases. The V and J ends lost 5 bases and 6 bases, in that order; junction bases with no gene match: 4. Germline V lookup: CDR1 SEHNR, CDR2 FQNEAQ (reference sequence). This CDR3 has 12 amino acids.

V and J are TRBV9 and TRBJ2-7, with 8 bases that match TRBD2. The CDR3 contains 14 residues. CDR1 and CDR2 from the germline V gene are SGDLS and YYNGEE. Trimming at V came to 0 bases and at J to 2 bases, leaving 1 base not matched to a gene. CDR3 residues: CASSVEAGAYEQYF. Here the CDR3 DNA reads TGTGCCAGCAGCGTAGAAGCGGGGGCCTACGAGCAGTACTTC.

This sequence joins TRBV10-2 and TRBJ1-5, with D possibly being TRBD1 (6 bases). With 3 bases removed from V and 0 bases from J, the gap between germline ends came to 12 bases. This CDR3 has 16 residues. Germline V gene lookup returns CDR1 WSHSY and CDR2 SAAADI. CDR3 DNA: TGCGCCAGCAGTGATCCACAGGGCTATAGCAATCAGCCCCAGCATTTT. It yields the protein CASSDPQGYSNQPQHF.

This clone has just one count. DNA of the CDR3: TGTGCCAGCAGCTTAAAGCAGGGGTCCGTCTCTGGAAACACCATATATTTT. Amino acid sequence: CASSLKQGSVSGNTIYF. The V and J genes are TRBV7-2 and TRBJ1-3; possible D gene TRBD1, 6 bases. This CDR3 spans 17 amino acids. Trimming shortened V by 2 bases and J by 0 bases, and 14 bases separated the two germline ends. Looked up from germline, CDR1 is SGHTA and CDR2 is FQGNSA. Full variable domain (remainder filled in from reference TRBV7-2 and TRBJ1-3): GAGVSQSPSNKVTEKGKDVELRCDPISGHTALYWYRQSLGQGLEFLIYFQGNSAPDKSGLPSDRFSAERTGGSVSTLTIQRTQQEDSAVYLCASSLKQGSVSGNTIYFGEGSWLTVV.

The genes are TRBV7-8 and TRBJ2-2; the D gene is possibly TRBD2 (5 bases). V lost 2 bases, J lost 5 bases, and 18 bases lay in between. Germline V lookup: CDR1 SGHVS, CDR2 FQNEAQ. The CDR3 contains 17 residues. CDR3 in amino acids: CASSLLIVGGSTGELFF. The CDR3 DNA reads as TGTGCCAGCAGCTTACTAATAGTGGGTGGGAGTACCGGGGAGCTGTTTTTT. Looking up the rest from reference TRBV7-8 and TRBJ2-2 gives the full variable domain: GAGVSQSPRYKVAKRGQDVALRCDPISGHVSLFWYQQALGQGPEFLTYFQNEAQLDKSGLPSDRFFAERPEGSVSTLKIQRTQQEDSAVYLCASSLLIVGGSTGELFFGEGSRLTVL.

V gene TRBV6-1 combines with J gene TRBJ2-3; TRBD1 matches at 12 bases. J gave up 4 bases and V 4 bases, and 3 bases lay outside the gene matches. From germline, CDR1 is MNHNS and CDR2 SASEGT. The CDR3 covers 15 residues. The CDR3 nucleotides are TGTGCCAGCAGTGCGGGACAGGGGGCGGCAGATACGCAGTATTTT. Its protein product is CASSAGQGAADTQYF.